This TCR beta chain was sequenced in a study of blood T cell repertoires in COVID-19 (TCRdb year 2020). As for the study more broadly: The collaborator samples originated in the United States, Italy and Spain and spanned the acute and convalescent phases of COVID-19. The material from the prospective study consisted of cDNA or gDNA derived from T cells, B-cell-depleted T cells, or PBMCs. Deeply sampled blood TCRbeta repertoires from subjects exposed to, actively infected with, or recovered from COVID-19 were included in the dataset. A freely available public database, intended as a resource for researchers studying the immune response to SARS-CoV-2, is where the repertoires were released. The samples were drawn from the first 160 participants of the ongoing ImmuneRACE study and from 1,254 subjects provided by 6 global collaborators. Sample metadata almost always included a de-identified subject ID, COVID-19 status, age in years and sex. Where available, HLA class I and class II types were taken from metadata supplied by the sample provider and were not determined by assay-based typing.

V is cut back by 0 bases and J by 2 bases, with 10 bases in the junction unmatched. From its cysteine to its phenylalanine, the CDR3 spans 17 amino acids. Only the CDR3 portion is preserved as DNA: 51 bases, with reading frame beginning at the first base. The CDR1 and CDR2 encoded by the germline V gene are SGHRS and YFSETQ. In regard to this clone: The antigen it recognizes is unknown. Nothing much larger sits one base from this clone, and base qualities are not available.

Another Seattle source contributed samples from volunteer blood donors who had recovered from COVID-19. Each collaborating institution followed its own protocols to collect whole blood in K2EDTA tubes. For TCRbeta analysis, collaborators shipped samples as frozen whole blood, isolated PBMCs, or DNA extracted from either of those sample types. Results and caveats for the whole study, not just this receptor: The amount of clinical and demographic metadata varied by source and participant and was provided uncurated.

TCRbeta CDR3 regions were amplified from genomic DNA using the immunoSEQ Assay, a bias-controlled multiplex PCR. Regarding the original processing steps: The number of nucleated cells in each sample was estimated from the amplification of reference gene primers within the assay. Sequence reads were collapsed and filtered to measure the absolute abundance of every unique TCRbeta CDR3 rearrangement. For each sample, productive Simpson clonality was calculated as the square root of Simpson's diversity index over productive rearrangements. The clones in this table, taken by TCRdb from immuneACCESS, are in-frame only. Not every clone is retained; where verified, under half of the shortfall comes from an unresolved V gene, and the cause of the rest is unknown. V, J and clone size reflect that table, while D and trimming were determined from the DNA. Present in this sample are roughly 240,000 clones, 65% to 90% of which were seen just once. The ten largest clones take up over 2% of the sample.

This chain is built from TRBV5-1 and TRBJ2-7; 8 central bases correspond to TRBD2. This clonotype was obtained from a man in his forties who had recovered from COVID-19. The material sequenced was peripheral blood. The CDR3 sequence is CASSLASGTGGPYEQYF. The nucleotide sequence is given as TGCGCCAGCAGCTTGGCCTCGGGGACGGGAGGGCCCTACGAGCAGTACTTC.